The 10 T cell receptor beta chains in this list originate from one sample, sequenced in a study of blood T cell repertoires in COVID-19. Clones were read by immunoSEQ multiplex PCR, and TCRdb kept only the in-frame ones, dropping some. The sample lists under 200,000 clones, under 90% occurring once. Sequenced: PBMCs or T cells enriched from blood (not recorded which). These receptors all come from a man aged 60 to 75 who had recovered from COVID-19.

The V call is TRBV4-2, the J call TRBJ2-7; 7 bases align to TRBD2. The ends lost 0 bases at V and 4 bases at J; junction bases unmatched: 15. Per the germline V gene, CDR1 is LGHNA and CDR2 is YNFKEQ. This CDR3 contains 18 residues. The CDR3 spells CASSQDRFNRGGRYEQYF. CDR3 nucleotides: TGTGCCAGCAGCCAAGATCGGTTTAATCGGGGAGGGAGGTACGAGCAGTACTTC.

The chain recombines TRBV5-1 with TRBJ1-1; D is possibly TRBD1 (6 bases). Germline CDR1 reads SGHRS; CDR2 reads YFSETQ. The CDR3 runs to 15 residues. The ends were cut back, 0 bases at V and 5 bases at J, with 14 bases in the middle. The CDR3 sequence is CASSLEVTGQTEAFF. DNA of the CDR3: TGCGCCAGCAGCTTGGAGGTTACAGGGCAAACTGAAGCTTTCTTT.

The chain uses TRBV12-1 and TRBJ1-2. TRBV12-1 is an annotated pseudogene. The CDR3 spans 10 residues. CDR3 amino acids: CASSGGGYTF. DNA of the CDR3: TGTGCCAGCAGCGGCGGGGGCTACACCTTC.

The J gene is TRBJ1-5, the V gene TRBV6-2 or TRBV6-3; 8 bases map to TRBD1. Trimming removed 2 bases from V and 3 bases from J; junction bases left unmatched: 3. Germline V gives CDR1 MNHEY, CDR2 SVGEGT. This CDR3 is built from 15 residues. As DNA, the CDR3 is TGTGCCAGCAGTTACCGACAGGGGAACAATCAGCCCCAGCATTTT. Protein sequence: CASSYRQGNNQPQHF.

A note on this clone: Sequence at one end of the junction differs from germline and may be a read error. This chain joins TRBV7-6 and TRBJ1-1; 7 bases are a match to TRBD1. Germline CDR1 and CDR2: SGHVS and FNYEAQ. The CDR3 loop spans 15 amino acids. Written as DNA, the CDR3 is TGTGCCAGCAGTTTAGAAGGGGGCGGTGTCGATGAAGCTTTCTTT. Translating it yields CASSLEGGGVDEAFF.

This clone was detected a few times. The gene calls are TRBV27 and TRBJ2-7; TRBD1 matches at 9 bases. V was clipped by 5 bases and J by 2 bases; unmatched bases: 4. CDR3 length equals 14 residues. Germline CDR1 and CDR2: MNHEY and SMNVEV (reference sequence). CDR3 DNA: TGTGCCAGCAGTGGGACAGGGAAAACCTACGAGCAGTACTTC. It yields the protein CASSGTGKTYEQYF.

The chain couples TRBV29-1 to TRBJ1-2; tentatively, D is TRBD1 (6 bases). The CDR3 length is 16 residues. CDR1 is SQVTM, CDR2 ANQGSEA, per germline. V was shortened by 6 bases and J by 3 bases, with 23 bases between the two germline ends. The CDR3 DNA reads TGCAGCGTGCAAGAATCGGGACAACCAGCGGACTATGGCTACACCTTC. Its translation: CSVQESGQPADYGYTF.

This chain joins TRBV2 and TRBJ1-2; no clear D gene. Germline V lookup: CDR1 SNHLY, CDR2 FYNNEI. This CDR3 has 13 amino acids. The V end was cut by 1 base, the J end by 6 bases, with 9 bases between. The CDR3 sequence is CASSEEGGHGYTF. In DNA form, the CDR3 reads TGTGCCAGCAGTGAAGAGGGAGGCCATGGCTACACCTTC.

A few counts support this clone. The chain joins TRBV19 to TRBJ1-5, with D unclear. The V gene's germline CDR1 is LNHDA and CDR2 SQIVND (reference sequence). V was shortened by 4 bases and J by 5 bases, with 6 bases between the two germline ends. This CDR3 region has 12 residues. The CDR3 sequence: CASSTNYQPQHF. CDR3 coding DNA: TGTGCCAGTAGTACCAATTATCAGCCCCAGCATTTT.

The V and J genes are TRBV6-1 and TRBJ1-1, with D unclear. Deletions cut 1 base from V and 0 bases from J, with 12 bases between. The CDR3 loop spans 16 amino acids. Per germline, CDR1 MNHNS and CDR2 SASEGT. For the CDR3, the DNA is TGTGCCAGCAGTGAAGTTTGGCTTCAACTGAACACTGAAGCTTTCTTT. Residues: CASSEVWLQLNTEAFF.